This entry lists 8 T cell receptor beta chains sequenced from one sample in a study of technical replicates of blood from a handful of donors. Profiled with immunoSEQ multiplex PCR; TCRdb holds only in-frame clones, not every one. The repertoire includes approximately 12,000 clones, roughly 92% of them detected once, and 8.5% sits in the top ten. Sequencing input: PBMCs. Every receptor here comes from a human donor in good health.

This clone has only one observation. The V call is TRBV7-8, the J call TRBJ2-3; the match to TRBD1 covers 10 bases. Germline trimming cut 0 bases from V and 6 bases from J; bases unmatched to any gene: 9. This CDR3 has 17 residues. CDR1 is SGHVS and CDR2 is FQNEAQ in the germline V gene. As DNA, the CDR3 is TGTGCCAGCAGCTTAGCGCTAACGGGACAGGGGCGGGATACGCAGTATTTT. This codes for CASSLALTGQGRDTQYF.

The rearrangement links TRBV9 to TRBJ2-2, with D possibly matching TRBD1 (5 bases). Germline V gene sequence: CDR1 SGDLS, CDR2 YYNGEE. The CDR3 contains 16 residues. Trimming took 2 bases from V and 1 from J, leaving 12 bases between them. The CDR3 here is CASSVPDSQNTGELFF. The CDR3 nucleotides are TGTGCCAGCAGCGTCCCCGACAGCCAGAACACCGGGGAGCTGTTTTTT.

V usage is TRBV19 and J usage is TRBJ2-7; tentative D call: TRBD1 (8 bases). Germline V gene sequence: CDR1 LNHDA, CDR2 SQIVND (reference sequence). The CDR3 contains 14 residues. V lost 10 bases and J lost 6, with 22 bases in between. DNA for the CDR3: TGTGCCACCCGGGGGGAGGGACAGGAGGGCGAGCAGTACTTC. It yields the protein CATRGEGQEGEQYF.

This sequence joins TRBV4-1 and TRBJ1-3; TRBD1 matches 7 bases. The V gene's germline CDR1 is MGHRA and CDR2 YSYEKL. V was pared by 1 base and J by 2 bases, with 5 bases of the junction left unmatched. The length of the CDR3 is 16 residues. The CDR3 reads CASSQGDSFPGNTIYF. CDR3 coding DNA: TGCGCCAGCAGCCAAGGGGACAGTTTCCCTGGAAACACCATATATTTT.

The chain is built from TRBV27 and TRBJ2-1; 10 bases match TRBD2. The CDR3 is 14 residues long. Trimming cost V 4 bases and J 7 bases; bases outside gene matches: 4. CDR1 is MNHEY, CDR2 SMNVEV, per germline (reference sequence). In nucleotides, the CDR3 is TGTGCCAGCAGTTCGGCTAGCGGGAGTAATGAGCAGTTCTTC. Translated: CASSSASGSNEQFF.

The gene calls are TRBV6-5 and TRBJ2-1, with 8 bases fitting TRBD2. The CDR3 covers 13 residues. Germline V gene data show CDR1 as MNHEY and CDR2 as SVGAGI. V shed 6 bases and J 9 bases; nucleotides not matched to a gene: 7. The CDR3 bases are TGTGCCAGCAGGCCAGCGGGAGTTGGTGAGCAGTTCTTC. Amino acids: CASRPAGVGEQFF.

The count of this clone is one. The V and J genes are TRBV7-9 and TRBJ2-5, with 12 nucleotides matching TRBD2. The CDR3 extends over 16 amino acids. Unmatched junction bases numbered 6, after V lost 5 bases and J lost 2 bases. From germline, CDR1 is SEHNR and CDR2 FQNEAQ (reference sequence). The CDR3 DNA sequence: TGTGCCAGCAGCCCGGTACTAGCGGGAGGACAAGAGACCCAGTACTTC. Translated, it gives CASSPVLAGGQETQYF.

Written as DNA, the CDR3 is TGTGCCAGCAGCCTGCTTCGGAGGGGAGGGACTGAAGCTTTCTTT. Translation: CASSLLRRGGTEAFF. This rearrangement joins TRBV28 to TRBJ1-1, with a tentative D call TRBD1 (5 bases). Between the trimmed V and J ends, which lost 6 bases and 5 bases, there was a span of 19 bases. Germline V gives CDR1 MDHEN, CDR2 SYDVKM. CDR3 length: 15 amino acids.